These 21 T cell receptor beta chains share one sample of origin, sequenced in a study of cytotoxic CD8 clonotypes in ibrutinib-treated CLL. TCRdb's table, derived via immunoSEQ multiplex PCR, lists solely in-frame clones and lacks some. This table has 130,000 or so clones, around 77% appearing once. The sample in question was PBMCs, obtained after 12 months of ibrutinib treatment. These receptors were obtained from a human donor with chronic lymphocytic leukemia.

This sequence joins TRBV11-2 and TRBJ2-1; 8 bases line up with TRBD2. V lost 4 bases and J lost 9; bases outside the gene matches: 14. Germline V gene lookup returns CDR1 SGHAT and CDR2 FQNNGV. This CDR3 contains 16 residues. CDR3 in amino acids: CASSSPVREGQGEQFF. The CDR3 bases are TGTGCCAGCAGCTCTCCGGTCCGGGAGGGCCAGGGTGAGCAGTTCTTC.

This chain links TRBV19 with TRBJ2-1; 10 nucleotides line up with TRBD2. V lost 5 bases to trimming and J lost 10 bases; unmatched junction nucleotides: 11. The CDR3 covers 15 residues. CDR1 and CDR2 from the germline V gene are LNHDA and SQIVND (reference sequence). The CDR3, as DNA: TGTGCCAGTAGTGGTTGGCTAGCGGGAGCAAACGAGCAGTTCTTC. Its protein is CASSGWLAGANEQFF.

Here the CDR3 DNA reads TGCAGCGTTGCCCAAGGGGTAGATACGCAGTATTTT. Translating gives CSVAQGVDTQYF. This sequence joins TRBV29-1 and TRBJ2-3; TRBD1 is a possible D gene (5 bases). V dropped 4 bases and J dropped 5 bases, with 10 bases sitting between them. The CDR3 covers 12 residues. The germline V gene encodes CDR1 SQVTM and CDR2 ANQGSEA.

The chain employs TRBV11-3 and TRBJ1-2; the D gene is possibly TRBD1 (6 bases). Per germline, CDR1 SGHNT and CDR2 YENEEA. CDR3 size: 15 residues. V was shortened by 4 bases and J by 4 bases, with 16 bases between the two germline ends. CDR3 nucleotides: TGTGCCAGCAGCTCCTCAGGGGAACGTGGCTATGGCTACACCTTC. Protein sequence: CASSSSGERGYGYTF.

The chain carries TRBV20-1 and TRBJ2-1; possibly TRBD1 for D (5 bases). The CDR3 is 11 amino acids. Germline assignment: CDR1 DFQATT and CDR2 SNEGSKA (reference sequence). Between the trimmed V and J ends, which lost 4 bases and 8 bases, there was a span of 9 bases. CDR3 nucleotide sequence: TGCAGTGCTATTTGGGGCGATGAGCAGTTCTTC. This sequence encodes CSAIWGDEQFF.

The rearrangement joins TRBV28 to TRBJ1-1; TRBD1 aligns across 8 bases. CDR1 and CDR2 (germline): MDHEN, SYDVKM. J was trimmed by 5 bases and V by 3 bases; bases with no gene match: 5. CDR3 length: 14 amino acids. For the CDR3, the DNA is TGTGCCAGCAGTTTTCAGGGGGCGAGGACTGAAGCTTTCTTT. Translation: CASSFQGARTEAFF. The whole variable domain, remainder taken from reference TRBV28 and TRBJ1-1, is DVKVTQSSRYLVKRTGEKVFLECVQDMDHENMFWYRQDPGLGLRLIYFSYDVKMKEKGDIPEGYSVSREKKERFSLILESASTNQTSMYLCASSFQGARTEAFFGQGTRLTVV.

The chain is built from TRBV7-2 and TRBJ1-6; the D is unclear. V shed 4 bases and J shed 0 bases, with 10 bases lying between them. The germline gives CDR1 SGHTA, CDR2 FQGNSA. The CDR3 covers 16 residues. The DNA for the CDR3 is TGTGCCAGCAGCTCCACAGAGAGCTCCTATAATTCACCCCTCCACTTT. It encodes CASSSTESSYNSPLHF.

This clone was counted at least ten times. The V and J genes are TRBV5-1 and TRBJ1-2; TRBD1 might be the D (6 bases). The CDR3 runs 13 residues. CDR1 and CDR2 (germline): SGHRS, YFSETQ. V gave up 4 bases and J gave up 7 bases, with 14 bases separating them. CDR3 sequence: CASSPPGASGYTF. CDR3 DNA: TGCGCCAGCAGCCCGCCAGGGGCGAGTGGCTACACCTTC.

The V and J genes are TRBV7-2 and TRBJ1-2; weak D call: TRBD1 (6 bases). Germline V lookup: CDR1 SGHTA, CDR2 FQGNSA. V was cut by 5 bases and J by 4 bases, with 8 bases left in between. The CDR3 runs 12 residues. The DNA for the CDR3 is TGTGCCAGCAGCCCGGACAGCTATGGCTACACCTTC. It is translated as CASSPDSYGYTF. The full variable domain, with the rest looked up from reference TRBV7-2 and TRBJ1-2, is GAGVSQSPSNKVTEKGKDVELRCDPISGHTALYWYRQSLGQGLEFLIYFQGNSAPDKSGLPSDRFSAERTGGSVSTLTIQRTQQEDSAVYLCASSPDSYGYTFGSGTRLTVV.

V is TRBV25-1 and J is TRBJ2-1, with 7 bases that match TRBD1. The junction had 16 bases not matched to a gene; V was cut back by 3 bases and J by 8 bases. The germline V gene encodes CDR1 MGHDK and CDR2 SYGVNS. This CDR3 spans 17 amino acids. CDR3 amino acids: CASSDSPDRARKYEQFF. CDR3 sequence (DNA): TGTGCCAGCAGTGACTCCCCCGACAGGGCAAGAAAGTATGAGCAGTTCTTC.

There are a few counts of this clone. CDR3 loop: CASSLESGGGGELFF. DNA for the CDR3: TGCGCCAGCAGCTTGGAGAGCGGGGGAGGCGGGGAGCTGTTTTTT. This chain links TRBV5-1 with TRBJ2-2, with TRBD2 matching 8 bases. Trimming removed 0 bases from V and 7 bases from J; junction bases left unmatched: 5. Germline V gene lookup returns CDR1 SGHRS and CDR2 YFSETQ. The CDR3 covers 15 residues.

The chain carries TRBV18 and TRBJ2-2; D not certain. The CDR3 has 15 residues. The germline V gene encodes CDR1 KGHSH and CDR2 LQKENI. Trimming cost V 3 bases and J 0 bases, with 8 bases left between them. CDR3 bases: TGTGCCAGCTCACCCAGCCTCGCGAACACCGGGGAGCTGTTTTTT. It is translated as CASSPSLANTGELFF.

This clone was detected only a few times. This CDR3 is CATSTLQGAGLYEQYF. CDR3 bases: TGTGCCACCAGCACCCTACAAGGGGCAGGGTTGTACGAGCAGTACTTC. The chain recombines TRBV15 with TRBJ2-7; TRBD1 might be the D (5 bases). Germline V CDR1 and CDR2: LNHNV, YYDKDF (reference sequence). CDR3 length equals 16 residues. V dropped 4 bases and J dropped 4 bases, with 20 bases sitting between them.

The chain joins TRBV19 to TRBJ1-3; no clear D. From germline, CDR1 is LNHDA and CDR2 SQIVND (reference sequence). V dropped 4 bases and J dropped 5 bases, with 18 bases sitting between them. The CDR3 is made up of 16 amino acids. The CDR3 protein is CASSRSSTSLRNTIYF. The CDR3 DNA follows: TGTGCCAGTAGTAGGTCCAGCACCTCCTTACGAAACACCATATATTTT.

CDR3 residues: CASSISVSAGAFF. The CDR3 coding sequence is TGTGCCAGCAGCATCTCCGTGTCCGCGGGAGCTTTCTTT. V is TRBV13 and J is TRBJ1-1; the D is unclear. V lost 5 bases to trimming and J lost 10 bases, with 17 bases between them. CDR1 and CDR2 (germline): PRHDT, FYEKMQ (reference sequence). CDR3 length equals 13 residues. Filled out from reference TRBV13 and TRBJ1-1, the complete variable domain reads AAGVIQSPRHLIKEKRETATLKCYPIPRHDTVYWYQQGPGQDPQFLISFYEKMQSDKGSIPDRFSAQQFSDYHSELNMSSLELGDSALYFCASSISVSAGAFFGQGTRLTVV.

The CDR3 loop is CATGFSANTGELFF. CDR3 sequence (DNA): TGTGCCACCGGCTTTTCGGCCAACACCGGGGAGCTGTTTTTT. The chain combines TRBV6-5 with TRBJ2-2, with no clear D. This CDR3 comprises 14 residues. The germline V gene has CDR1 MNHEY and CDR2 SVGAGI. Deletions cut 10 bases from V and 2 bases from J, with 14 bases between.

There are a few counts of this clone. The V and J genes are TRBV9 and TRBJ2-2, with 8 bases fitting TRBD2. The CDR3 has 16 amino acids. J gave up 1 base and V 3 bases, and 5 bases lay outside the gene matches. CDR1 is SGDLS, CDR2 YYNGEE, per germline. This CDR3 reads CASSGKLAVNTGELFF. The CDR3 nucleotides are TGTGCCAGCAGCGGGAAACTAGCGGTGAACACCGGGGAGCTGTTTTTT.

The chain employs TRBV10-3 and TRBJ1-4, with D uncertain. CDR3 size: 13 residues. Germline V gene data show CDR1 as ENHRY and CDR2 as SYGVKD. V was cut by 2 bases and J by 8 bases, with 9 bases left in between. CDR3 sequence (DNA): TGTGCCATCAGTGAGGCCCTTGGAGAAAAACTGTTTTTT. This translates into CAISEALGEKLFF.

The chain couples TRBV7-8 to TRBJ1-5; 7 nucleotides agree with TRBD1. This CDR3 contains 15 residues. V shed 5 bases, J shed 2 bases, and the junction held 6 bases outside the gene matches. CDR1 and CDR2 (germline): SGHVS, FQNEAQ. CDR3 loop: CASSPWTGGNQPQHF. CDR3 nucleotides: TGTGCCAGCAGCCCTTGGACAGGCGGCAATCAGCCCCAGCATTTT. Combining the CDR3 with reference TRBV7-8 and TRBJ1-5 gives the whole variable domain GAGVSQSPRYKVAKRGQDVALRCDPISGHVSLFWYQQALGQGPEFLTYFQNEAQLDKSGLPSDRFFAERPEGSVSTLKIQRTQQEDSAVYLCASSPWTGGNQPQHFGDGTRLSIL.

CDR3 sequence (DNA): TGCAGCGGGGGGACGAGTCGTGATACGCAGTATTTT. Protein product: CSGGTSRDTQYF. The chain carries TRBV29-1 and TRBJ2-3, with D perhaps given as TRBD1 or TRBD2 (5 bases each). V dropped 7 bases and J dropped 6 bases, with 14 bases sitting between them. Looked up from germline, CDR1 is SQVTM and CDR2 is ANQGSEA. CDR3 length: 12 amino acids.

The chain uses TRBV14 and TRBJ2-7, with a weak D call TRBD2 (5 bases). Trimming left V 3 bases short and J 4 bases short, with 10 bases between. The V gene's germline CDR1 is SGHDN and CDR2 FVKESK. CDR3 size: 13 residues. CDR3 nucleotide sequence: TGTGCCAGCAGCCACGCCGGGGTTTACGAGCAGTACTTC. It translates to CASSHAGVYEQYF.